Below, 24 T cell receptor beta chains from the same sample are listed, as sequenced in a study of cytomegalovirus exposure and HLA in healthy donors. A multiplex PCR was run with 60 Vbeta primers and 13 Jbeta primers. Clones were sequenced by immunoSEQ multiplex PCR, and TCRdb holds only the in-frame ones, with some missing. The sample consists of 85,000 to 120,000 clones, less than 90% of them appearing once. The specimen sequenced was PBMCs. Every receptor here comes from a man between 40 and 49 years old in good health and CMV-seronegative.

This clone has only one observation. This rearrangement joins TRBV20-1 to TRBJ1-3; D is undetermined. This CDR3 has 11 amino acids. The V end lost 8 bases, the J end lost 8 bases, and 13 bases lay between the germline ends. From germline, CDR1 is DFQATT and CDR2 SNEGSKA (reference sequence). CDR3 sequence: CSPHAGDTIYF. The CDR3 coding sequence is TGCAGTCCCCACGCCGGGGACACCATATATTTT.

This clone was found once. The chain recombines TRBV5-1 with TRBJ2-5, with D perhaps matching TRBD1 (7 bases). The end of the DNA fits TRBJ2-7 better, so the J call may be wrong. Per the germline V gene, CDR1 is SGHRS and CDR2 is YFSETQ. This CDR3 is built from 16 residues. For the CDR3, the DNA is TGCGCCAGCAGCTTGCAGGGGGGAGGTCTTCTATACGAGCAGTACTTC. This translates into CASSLQGGGLLYEQYF.

The rearrangement uses TRBV7-7 and TRBJ2-5; TRBD2 aligns across 10 bases. The CDR3 covers 15 residues. From germline, CDR1 is SSHAT and CDR2 FNYEAQ (reference sequence). The CDR3, as DNA: TGTGCTAGCGAAAAGATAGCGGGGGGTATAGAGACCCAGTACTTC. It translates to CASEKIAGGIETQYF.

V and J are TRBV5-4 and TRBJ2-2; 9 positions match TRBD1. The CDR3 has 16 amino acids. CDR1 is SGHNT, CDR2 YYREEE, per germline (reference sequence). Germline trimming cut 4 bases from V and 6 bases from J; bases unmatched to any gene: 10. CDR3 DNA sequence: TGTGCCAGCAGCGGAATTGGGACAGGGCTCGCCGGGGAGCTGTTTTTT. Amino acids: CASSGIGTGLAGELFF.

The chain is built from TRBV7-3 and TRBJ2-7; D uncertain. The CDR3 is 14 amino acids. V was trimmed by 5 bases and J by 0 bases, leaving 11 bases between them. The germline gives CDR1 SGHTA, CDR2 FQGTGA. CDR3 region: CASSPSGNSYEQYF. CDR3 DNA: TGTGCCAGCAGCCCCTCAGGTAACTCCTACGAGCAGTACTTC.

This clone showed up just once. The chain carries TRBV7-9 and TRBJ1-4; 8 nucleotides agree with TRBD1. After removal of 7 bases from V and 5 bases from J, the junction contained 3 bases not matched to a gene. CDR1 is SEHNR, CDR2 FQNEAQ, per germline (reference sequence). The CDR3 spans 13 residues. This CDR3 is CASTRDRNEKLFF. CDR3 DNA: TGTGCCAGCACCAGGGACAGGAATGAAAAACTGTTTTTT.

V usage is TRBV7-2 and J usage is TRBJ1-2; 9 bases are shared with TRBD1. The V gene end was trimmed by 5 bases and the J gene end by 4 bases; junction bases not matched to a gene: 8. The CDR3 runs to 15 residues. Germline CDR1 and CDR2: SGHTA and FQGNSA. The CDR3, as DNA: TGTGCCAGCAGCCTTGGACAGGGGCAAAGCTATGGCTACACCTTC. It yields the protein CASSLGQGQSYGYTF.

This chain uses TRBV2 with TRBJ1-5; 7 nucleotides match TRBD1. Germline V gene sequence: CDR1 SNHLY, CDR2 FYNNEI. The junction had 12 bases not matched to a gene; V was cut back by 9 bases and J by 7 bases. This CDR3 region has 14 residues. The CDR3 is CASRQGSNGQPQHF. CDR3 nucleotide sequence: TGTGCCAGTAGACAGGGTTCAAACGGGCAGCCCCAGCATTTT.

The chain uses TRBV5-1 and TRBJ2-7, with D possibly TRBD1 on 7 matching bases. CDR1 and CDR2 from the germline V gene are SGHRS and YFSETQ. V gave up 1 base and J gave up 4 bases, with 18 bases separating them. This CDR3 region has 16 residues. CDR3 DNA sequence: TGCGCCAGCAGCTTGCAGGGGGGAGGTCTTCTATACGAGCAGTACTTC. This sequence encodes CASSLQGGGLLYEQYF.

V gene TRBV9 combines with J gene TRBJ2-3, with 7 bases identical to TRBD2. CDR3 length: 15 residues. The V segment lost 4 bases and the J segment 6 bases; nucleotides outside the gene matches: 11. Per the germline V gene, CDR1 is SGDLS and CDR2 is YYNGEE. CDR3 in amino acids: CASSFSVGGSDTQYF. CDR3 DNA: TGTGCCAGCAGCTTTAGCGTGGGGGGGAGCGATACGCAGTATTTT.

The chain has TRBV14 and TRBJ2-7; 8 nucleotides line up with TRBD1. V dropped 2 bases and J dropped 3; count of bases not matched to a gene: 6. The CDR3 contains 15 residues. The germline CDR1 and CDR2 sequences are SGHDN and FVKESK. The CDR3 sequence: CASSQLETGVYEQYF. Here the CDR3 DNA reads TGTGCCAGCAGCCAATTAGAGACAGGGGTCTACGAGCAGTACTTC.

This clone came up once. In DNA form, the CDR3 reads TGTGCCAGCAGTGACGAGGACAGGGGCTATGGCTACACCTTC. This gives the protein CASSDEDRGYGYTF. The V gene is TRBV6-1, the J gene TRBJ1-2; 9 bases agree with TRBD1. Unmatched junction bases numbered 3, after V lost 3 bases and J lost 4 bases. The CDR3 loop spans 14 amino acids. Per the germline V gene, CDR1 is MNHNS and CDR2 is SASEGT.

The chain is built from TRBV6-5 and TRBJ2-5; a possible D gene is TRBD2 (7 bases). The V gene lost 0 bases and the J gene lost 9 bases, with 8 bases spanning the gap. This CDR3 comprises 12 residues. Germline V lookup: CDR1 MNHEY, CDR2 SVGAGI. Written as DNA, the CDR3 is TGTGCCAGCAGTTACTCAGGGGGGGCCCAGTACTTC. Translation gives CASSYSGGAQYF.

V usage is TRBV7-6 and J usage is TRBJ2-5; possible D gene TRBD2, 7 bases. CDR3 length equals 18 residues. Germline CDR1 SGHVS, CDR2 FNYEAQ. V lost 1 base to trimming and J lost 1 base, with 19 bases between them. Here the CDR3 reads CASSLEVGGGRTQETQYF. The CDR3 DNA reads as TGTGCCAGCAGCTTAGAAGTAGGGGGGGGGCGGACCCAAGAGACCCAGTACTTC.

This clone was found a few times. This chain uses TRBV5-8 with TRBJ2-5; 8 bases agree with TRBD1. Germline V CDR1 and CDR2: SGHTS, YDEGEE. The CDR3 is 14 amino acids. Germline trimming cut 1 base from V and 5 bases from J; bases unmatched to any gene: 4. The CDR3 protein is CASSLRQGSETQYF. CDR3 in DNA: TGTGCCAGCAGCTTGAGACAGGGGAGTGAGACCCAGTACTTC.

This sequence joins TRBV9 and TRBJ1-2, with D possibly matching TRBD1 (5 bases). This CDR3 region has 15 residues. CDR1 and CDR2 from the germline V gene are SGDLS and YYNGEE. V gave up 4 bases and J gave up 1 base, with 14 bases separating them. CDR3 sequence: CASSLPDRYNYGYTF. The DNA of the CDR3 is TGTGCCAGCAGCCTTCCCGACAGATATAACTATGGCTACACCTTC.

The V call is TRBV7-8, the J call TRBJ2-6; D possibly corresponds to TRBD1 (5 bases). The V end lost 0 bases, the J end lost 4 bases, and 13 bases lay between the germline ends. This CDR3 spans 17 amino acids. Germline lookup yields CDR1 SGHVS and CDR2 FQNEAQ. The CDR3: CASSLAFKGVGANVLTF. The DNA for the CDR3 is TGTGCCAGCAGCTTAGCGTTTAAAGGGGTGGGGGCCAACGTCCTGACTTTC.

V and J are TRBV19 and TRBJ1-3; D is possibly TRBD1 (6 bases). V lost 6 bases, J lost 0 bases, and 12 bases lay in between. The CDR3 sequence is 15 residues long. The germline CDR1 and CDR2 sequences are LNHDA and SQIVND (reference sequence). The CDR3 DNA reads as TGTGCCAGTAGGAAATTGGACAGCTCTGGAAACACCATATATTTT. This translates into CASRKLDSSGNTIYF.

V usage is TRBV4-1 and J usage is TRBJ2-2, with a weak D call TRBD1 (6 bases). The V gene's germline CDR1 is MGHRA and CDR2 YSYEKL. The CDR3 extends over 13 amino acids. Trimming removed 6 bases from V and 6 bases from J, with 11 bases in between. The CDR3 loop is CASRPQGPGELFF. The CDR3 nucleotides are TGCGCCAGCAGGCCACAGGGCCCCGGGGAGCTGTTTTTT.

Note on this clone: One end of the junction varies from germline; a read error may be responsible. The V call is TRBV7-9, the J call TRBJ1-6; TRBD1 aligns across 9 bases. Germline CDR1 is SEHNR and CDR2 is FQNEAQ (reference sequence). The CDR3 covers 15 residues. The CDR3 spells CSSSFTGQGDSPLHF. The CDR3 nucleotides read TGTTCCAGCAGCTTTACGGGACAGGGTGATTCACCCCTCCACTTT.

Here the CDR3 reads CASSYSSQGDGYTF. In DNA form, the CDR3 reads TGTGCCAGCAGTTACTCGTCGCAGGGCGATGGCTACACCTTC. The V gene is TRBV6-5, the J gene TRBJ1-2; tentatively, D is TRBD1 (5 bases). Germline V gene sequence: CDR1 MNHEY, CDR2 SVGAGI. V was pared by 0 bases and J by 6 bases, with 11 bases between. CDR3 length equals 14 residues.

The V call is TRBV10-3, the J call TRBJ1-1; D call uncertain. Germline CDR1 ENHRY, CDR2 SYGVKD. Between the trimmed V and J ends, which lost 2 bases and 4 bases, there was a span of 8 bases. The CDR3 runs 13 residues. The CDR3, as DNA: TGTGCCATCAGTGAGGCCCGGTCCACTGAAGCTTTCTTT. Its protein is CAISEARSTEAFF.

The chain carries TRBV5-1 and TRBJ2-5, with 7 bases fitting TRBD2. Per germline, CDR1 SGHRS and CDR2 YFSETQ. The CDR3 has 15 residues. J was trimmed by 3 bases and V by 3 bases; bases with no gene match: 8. For the CDR3, the DNA is TGCGCCAGCAGCTCGGCCTTGGCGGGGGAAGAGACCCAGTACTTC. This codes for CASSSALAGEETQYF.

The rearrangement links TRBV4-1 to TRBJ2-3, with D possibly TRBD2 on 6 matching bases. Per germline, CDR1 MGHRA and CDR2 YSYEKL. V lost 4 bases and J 3 bases, leaving 17 bases between the germline ends. CDR3 length equals 16 residues. CDR3 sequence: CASSRGVGEGTDTQYF. DNA of the CDR3: TGCGCCAGCAGCCGGGGGGTGGGGGAAGGAACAGATACGCAGTATTTT.